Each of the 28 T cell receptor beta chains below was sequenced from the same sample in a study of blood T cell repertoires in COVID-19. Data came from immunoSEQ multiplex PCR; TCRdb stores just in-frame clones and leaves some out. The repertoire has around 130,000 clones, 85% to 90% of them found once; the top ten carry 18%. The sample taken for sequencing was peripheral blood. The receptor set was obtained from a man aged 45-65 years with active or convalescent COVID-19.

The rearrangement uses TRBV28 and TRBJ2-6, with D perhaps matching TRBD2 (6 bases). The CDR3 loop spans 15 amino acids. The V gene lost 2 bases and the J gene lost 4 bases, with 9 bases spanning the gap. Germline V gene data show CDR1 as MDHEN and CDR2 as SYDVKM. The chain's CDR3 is CASSLRGRGANVLTF. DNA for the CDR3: TGTGCCAGCAGTTTACGGGGGAGAGGGGCCAACGTCCTGACTTTC.

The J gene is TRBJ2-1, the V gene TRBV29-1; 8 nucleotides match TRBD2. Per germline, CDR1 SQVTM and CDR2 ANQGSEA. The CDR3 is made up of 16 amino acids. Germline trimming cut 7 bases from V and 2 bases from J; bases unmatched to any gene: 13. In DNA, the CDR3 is TGCAGCGGAAGGAAAAGAAGCGGGGGCACCTACAATGAGCAGTTCTTC. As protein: CSGRKRSGGTYNEQFF.

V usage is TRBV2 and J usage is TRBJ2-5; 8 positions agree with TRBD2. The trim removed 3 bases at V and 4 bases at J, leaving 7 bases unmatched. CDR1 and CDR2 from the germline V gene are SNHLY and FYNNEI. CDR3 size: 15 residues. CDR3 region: CASSDAGGGRETQYF. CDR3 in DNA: TGTGCCAGCAGTGATGCCGGGGGGGGGAGAGAGACCCAGTACTTC.

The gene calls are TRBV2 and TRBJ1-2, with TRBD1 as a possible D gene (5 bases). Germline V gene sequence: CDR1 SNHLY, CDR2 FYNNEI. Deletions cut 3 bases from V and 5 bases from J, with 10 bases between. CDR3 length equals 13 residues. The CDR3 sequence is CASSERQKYGYTF. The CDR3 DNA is TGTGCCAGCAGTGAGCGACAGAAATATGGCTACACCTTC.

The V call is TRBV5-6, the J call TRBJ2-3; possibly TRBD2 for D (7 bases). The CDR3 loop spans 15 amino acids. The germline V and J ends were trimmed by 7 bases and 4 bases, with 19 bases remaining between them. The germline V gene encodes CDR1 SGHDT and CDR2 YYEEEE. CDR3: CASSLTGGAADTQYF. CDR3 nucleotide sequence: TGTGCCAGCTCCCTCACGGGGGGCGCCGCAGATACGCAGTATTTT.

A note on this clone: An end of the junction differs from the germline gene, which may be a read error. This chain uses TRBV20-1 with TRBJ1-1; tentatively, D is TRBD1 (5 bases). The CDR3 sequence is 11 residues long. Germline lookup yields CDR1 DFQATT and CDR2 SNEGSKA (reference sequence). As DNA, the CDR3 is TGCAGTGCTACAGGGAACGCTGAAGCTTTCTTT. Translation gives CSATGNAEAFF.

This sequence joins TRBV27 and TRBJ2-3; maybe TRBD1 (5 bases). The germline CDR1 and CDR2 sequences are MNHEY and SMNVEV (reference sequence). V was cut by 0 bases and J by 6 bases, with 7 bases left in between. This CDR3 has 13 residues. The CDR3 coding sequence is TGTGCCAGCAGTTTATCCTACAGGGATACGCAGTATTTT. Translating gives CASSLSYRDTQYF.

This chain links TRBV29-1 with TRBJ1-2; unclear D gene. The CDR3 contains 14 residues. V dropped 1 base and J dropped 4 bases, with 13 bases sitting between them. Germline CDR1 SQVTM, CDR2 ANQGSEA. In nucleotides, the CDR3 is TGCAGCGTTGAAGCCCCCCTCAGCGGCTATGGCTACACCTTC. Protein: CSVEAPLSGYGYTF.

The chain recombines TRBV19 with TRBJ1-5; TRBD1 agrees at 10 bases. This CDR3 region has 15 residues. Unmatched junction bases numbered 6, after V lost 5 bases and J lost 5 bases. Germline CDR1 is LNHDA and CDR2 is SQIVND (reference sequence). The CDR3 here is CASSPSDRGHQPQHF. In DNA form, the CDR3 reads TGTGCCAGTAGTCCAAGCGACAGGGGGCATCAGCCCCAGCATTTT.

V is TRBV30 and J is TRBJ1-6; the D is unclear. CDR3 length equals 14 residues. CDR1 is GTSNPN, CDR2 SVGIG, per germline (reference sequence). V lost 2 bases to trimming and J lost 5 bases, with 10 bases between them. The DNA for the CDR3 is TGTGCCTGGAGTTCCGAGATTAATAATTCACCCCTCCACTTT. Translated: CAWSSEINNSPLHF.

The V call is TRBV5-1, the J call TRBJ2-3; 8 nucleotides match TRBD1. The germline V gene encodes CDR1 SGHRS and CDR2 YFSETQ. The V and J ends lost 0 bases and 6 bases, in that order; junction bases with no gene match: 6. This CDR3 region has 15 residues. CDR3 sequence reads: CASSLVGQGRDTQYF. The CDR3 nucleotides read TGCGCCAGCAGCTTGGTCGGACAGGGAAGGGATACGCAGTATTTT.

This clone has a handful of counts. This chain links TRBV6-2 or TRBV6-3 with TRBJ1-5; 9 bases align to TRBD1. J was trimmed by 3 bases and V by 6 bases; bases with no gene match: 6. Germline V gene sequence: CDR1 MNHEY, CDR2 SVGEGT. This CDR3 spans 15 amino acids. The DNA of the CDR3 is TGTGCCAGCAGCGATCGGGACAGGGTCAATCAGCCCCAGCATTTT. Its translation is CASSDRDRVNQPQHF.

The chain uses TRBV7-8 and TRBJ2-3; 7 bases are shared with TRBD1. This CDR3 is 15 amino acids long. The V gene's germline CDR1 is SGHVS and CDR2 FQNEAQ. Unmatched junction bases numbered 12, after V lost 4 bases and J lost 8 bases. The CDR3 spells CASSSGQPRQATQYF. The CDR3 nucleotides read TGTGCCAGCAGCTCGGGACAGCCCCGCCAGGCTACGCAGTATTTT.

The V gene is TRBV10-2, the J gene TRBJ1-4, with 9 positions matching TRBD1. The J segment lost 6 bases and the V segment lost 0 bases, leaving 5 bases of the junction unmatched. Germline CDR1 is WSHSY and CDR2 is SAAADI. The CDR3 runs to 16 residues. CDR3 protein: CASSESFRQGDEKLFF. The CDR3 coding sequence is TGCGCCAGCAGTGAGTCGTTTCGACAGGGGGATGAAAAACTGTTTTTT.

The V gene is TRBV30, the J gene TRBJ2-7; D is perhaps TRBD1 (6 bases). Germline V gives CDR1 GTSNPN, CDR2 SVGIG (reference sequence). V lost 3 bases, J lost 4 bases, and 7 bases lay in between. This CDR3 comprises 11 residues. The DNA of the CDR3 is TGTGCCTGGAGACAGGGTTACGAGCAGTACTTC. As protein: CAWRQGYEQYF.

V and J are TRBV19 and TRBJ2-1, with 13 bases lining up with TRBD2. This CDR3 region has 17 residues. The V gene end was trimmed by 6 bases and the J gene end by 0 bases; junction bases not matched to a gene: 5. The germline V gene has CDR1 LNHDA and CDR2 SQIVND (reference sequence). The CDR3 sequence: CASRRLAGGSSYNEQFF. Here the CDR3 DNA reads TGTGCCAGTAGACGACTAGCGGGAGGAAGCTCCTACAATGAGCAGTTCTTC.

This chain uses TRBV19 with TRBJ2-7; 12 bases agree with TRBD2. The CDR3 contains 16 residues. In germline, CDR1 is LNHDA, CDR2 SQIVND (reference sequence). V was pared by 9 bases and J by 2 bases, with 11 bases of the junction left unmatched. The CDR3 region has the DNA TGTGCCAGCGCCAGGGGAGGACTAGCGGGAACCTACGAGCAGTACTTC. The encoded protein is CASARGGLAGTYEQYF.

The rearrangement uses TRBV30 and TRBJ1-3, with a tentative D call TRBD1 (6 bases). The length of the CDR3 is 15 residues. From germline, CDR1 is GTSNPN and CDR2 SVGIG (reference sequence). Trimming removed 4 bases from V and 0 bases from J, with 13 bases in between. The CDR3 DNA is TGTGCCTGGAAGACCCGGGACAACTCTGGAAACACCATATATTTT. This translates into CAWKTRDNSGNTIYF.

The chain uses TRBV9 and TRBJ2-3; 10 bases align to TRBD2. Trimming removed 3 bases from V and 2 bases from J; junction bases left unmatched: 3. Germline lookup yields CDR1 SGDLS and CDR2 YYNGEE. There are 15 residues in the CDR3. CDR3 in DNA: TGTGCCAGCAGCGCCACTAGCGGGGACACAGATACGCAGTATTTT. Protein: CASSATSGDTDTQYF.

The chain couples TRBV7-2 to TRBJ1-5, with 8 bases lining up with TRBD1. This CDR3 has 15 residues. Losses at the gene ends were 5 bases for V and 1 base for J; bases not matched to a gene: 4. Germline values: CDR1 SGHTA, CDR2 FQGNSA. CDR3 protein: CASSITGGSNQPQHF. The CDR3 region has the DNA TGTGCCAGCAGCATCACAGGGGGGAGCAATCAGCCCCAGCATTTT.

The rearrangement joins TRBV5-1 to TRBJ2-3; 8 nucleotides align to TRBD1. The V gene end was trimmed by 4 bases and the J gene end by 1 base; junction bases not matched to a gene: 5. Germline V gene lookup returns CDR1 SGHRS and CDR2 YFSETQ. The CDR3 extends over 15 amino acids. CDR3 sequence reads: CASSLDRGRTDTQYF. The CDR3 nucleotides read TGCGCCAGCAGCCTCGACAGGGGCCGCACAGATACGCAGTATTTT. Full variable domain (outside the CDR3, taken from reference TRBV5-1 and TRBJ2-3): KAGVTQTPRYLIKTRGQQVTLSCSPISGHRSVSWYQQTPGQGLQFLFEYFSETQRNKGNFPGRFSGRQFSNSRSEMNVSTLELGDSALYLCASSLDRGRTDTQYFGPGTRLTVL.

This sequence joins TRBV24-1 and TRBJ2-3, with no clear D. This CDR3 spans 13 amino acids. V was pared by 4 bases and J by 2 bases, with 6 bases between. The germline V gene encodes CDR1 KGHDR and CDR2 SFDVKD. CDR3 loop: CATSDPNTDTQYF. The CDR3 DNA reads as TGTGCCACCAGTGACCCCAACACAGATACGCAGTATTTT.

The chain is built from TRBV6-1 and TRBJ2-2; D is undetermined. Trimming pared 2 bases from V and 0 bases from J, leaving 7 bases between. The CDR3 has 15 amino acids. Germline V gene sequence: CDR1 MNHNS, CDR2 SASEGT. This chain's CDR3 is CASSEILANTGELFF. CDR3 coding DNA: TGTGCCAGCAGTGAAATCCTAGCGAACACCGGGGAGCTGTTTTTT.

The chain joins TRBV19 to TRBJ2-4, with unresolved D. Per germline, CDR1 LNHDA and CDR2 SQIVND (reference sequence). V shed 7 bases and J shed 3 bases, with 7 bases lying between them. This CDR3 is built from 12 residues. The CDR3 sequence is CASNSGKNIQYF. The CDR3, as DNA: TGTGCCAGTAATTCAGGCAAAAACATTCAGTACTTC.

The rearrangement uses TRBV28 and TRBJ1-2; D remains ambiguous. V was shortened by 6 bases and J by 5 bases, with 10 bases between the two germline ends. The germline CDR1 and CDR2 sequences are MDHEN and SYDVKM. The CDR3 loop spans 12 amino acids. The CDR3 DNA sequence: TGTGCCAGCAGCCCCGCGGCATATGGCTACACCTTC. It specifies CASSPAAYGYTF.

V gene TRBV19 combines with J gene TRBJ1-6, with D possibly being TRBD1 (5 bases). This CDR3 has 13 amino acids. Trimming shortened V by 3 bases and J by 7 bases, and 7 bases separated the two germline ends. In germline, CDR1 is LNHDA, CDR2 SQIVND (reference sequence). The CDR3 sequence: CASSIPGNSPLHF. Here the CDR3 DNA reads TGTGCCAGTAGTATCCCAGGGAATTCACCCCTCCACTTT.

CDR3 coding DNA: TGCAGCGCCCGGGGGGGGGCTAGTGGCTACACCTTC. The encoded protein is CSARGGASGYTF. This chain uses TRBV29-1 with TRBJ1-2; tentatively, D is TRBD1 (6 bases). Trimming stripped 7 bases from V and 7 bases from J, with 16 bases between. CDR1 is SQVTM and CDR2 is ANQGSEA in the germline V gene. CDR3 length: 12 residues.

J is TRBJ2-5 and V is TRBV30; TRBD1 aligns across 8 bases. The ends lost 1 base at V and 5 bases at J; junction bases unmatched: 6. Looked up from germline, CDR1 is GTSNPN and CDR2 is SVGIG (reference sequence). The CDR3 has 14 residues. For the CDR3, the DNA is TGTGCCTGGAGTGGCAGGGGGCGCCGGGAGACCCAGTACTTC. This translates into CAWSGRGRRETQYF.